Given below is one TCR beta chain in context. Its antigen is not known. This sample is drawn from a study of CD4 T cells in relation to SARS-CoV-2 and coronaviruses. The unexposed donors gave CD4+ T cells in about 2011-2019, prior to COVID-19. CD4+ T cells were isolated from the cells after 10 days of culture. Cells permitting, SARS-CoV-2 S/N and four cold-coronavirus spikes were tested on unexposed-donor CD4+ T cells. General study results and limits: Crossreactive clones expanded significantly less to SARS-CoV-2 than monoreactive clones.

Data came from immunoSEQ multiplex PCR; TCRdb stores just in-frame clones and leaves some out. The sample includes approximately 26,000 clones, 73% of them seen just once. This TCR was sampled from a human donor in good health. Sequenced sample: CD4+ T cells from PBMCs, cultured in vitro.

The DNA of the CDR3 is TGTGCCAGCTCACCACAGGCCCCCGGGGCGGGAGAGACCCAGTACTTC. It yields the protein CASSPQAPGAGETQYF. This chain uses TRBV18 with TRBJ2-5, with D perhaps TRBD1 or TRBD2 (5 bases each). Looked up from germline, CDR1 is KGHSH and CDR2 is LQKENI. V lost 1 base and J 4 bases, leaving 16 bases between the germline ends. The length of the CDR3 is 16 residues.